This T cell receptor beta chain was captured in a study of metastatic and nonmetastatic thyroid tumors. About the research overall: The comparison covered peripheral blood and tumor or nodule tissue in malignant and benign thyroid patients.

The length of the CDR3 is 15 residues. The ends lost 7 bases at V and 5 bases at J; junction bases unmatched: 13. From germline, CDR1 is SGHVS and CDR2 FQNEAQ. There were no patients who had received any treatment before thyroid surgery. TCRdb ran MiXCR on the PCR reads. The profile shows some 19,000 clones, just over 25% of them singletons. Source material: blood. This sequence originates from a male donor with papillary thyroid cancer or a benign thyroid nodule (not recorded which). Some clones in this sample may be carry-over from other donors' samples. This chain links TRBV7-8 with TRBJ1-2, with TRBD1 matching 7 bases. The DNA of the CDR3 is TGTGCCAGCAACAGGGGCACGGGGTACCCTTATGGCTACACCTTC. Amino acid sequence: CASNRGTGYPYGYTF.